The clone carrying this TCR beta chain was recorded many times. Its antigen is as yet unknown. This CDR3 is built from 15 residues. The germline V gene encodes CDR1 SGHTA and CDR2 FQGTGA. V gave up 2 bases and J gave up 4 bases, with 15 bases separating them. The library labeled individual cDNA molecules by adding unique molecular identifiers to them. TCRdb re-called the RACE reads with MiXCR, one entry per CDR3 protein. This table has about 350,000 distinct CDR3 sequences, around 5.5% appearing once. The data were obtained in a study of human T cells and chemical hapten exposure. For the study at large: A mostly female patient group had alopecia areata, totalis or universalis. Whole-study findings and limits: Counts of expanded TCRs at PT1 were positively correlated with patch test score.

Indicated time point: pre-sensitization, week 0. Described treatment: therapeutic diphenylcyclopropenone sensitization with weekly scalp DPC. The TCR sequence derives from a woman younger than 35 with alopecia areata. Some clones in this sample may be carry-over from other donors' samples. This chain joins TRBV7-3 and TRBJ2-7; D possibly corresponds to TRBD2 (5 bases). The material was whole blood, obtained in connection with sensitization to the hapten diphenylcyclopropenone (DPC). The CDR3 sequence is CASSLYGERGYEQYF. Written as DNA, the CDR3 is TGTGCCAGCAGCTTATACGGGGAAAGAGGGTACGAGCAGTACTTC. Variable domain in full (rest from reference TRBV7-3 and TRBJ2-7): GAGVSQTPSNKVTEKGKYVELRCDPISGHTALYWYRQSLGQGPEFLIYFQGTGAADDSGLPNDRFFAVRPEGSVSTLKIQRTERGDSAVYLCASSLYGERGYEQYFGPGTRLTVT.